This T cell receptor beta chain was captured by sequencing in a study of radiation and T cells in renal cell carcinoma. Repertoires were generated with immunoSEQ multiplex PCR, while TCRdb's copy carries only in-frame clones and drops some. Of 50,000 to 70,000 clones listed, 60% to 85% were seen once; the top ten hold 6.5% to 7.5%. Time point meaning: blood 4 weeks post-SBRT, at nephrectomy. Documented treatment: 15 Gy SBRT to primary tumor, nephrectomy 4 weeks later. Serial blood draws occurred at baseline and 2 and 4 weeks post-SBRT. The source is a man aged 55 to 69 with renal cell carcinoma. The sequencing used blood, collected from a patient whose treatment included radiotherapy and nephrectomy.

The CDR3 loop reads CASKTGATYEQYF. Here the CDR3 DNA reads TGTGCCAGCAAGACAGGGGCGACCTACGAGCAGTACTTC. The chain recombines TRBV6-1 with TRBJ2-7; TRBD1 agrees at 8 bases. Germline assignment: CDR1 MNHNS and CDR2 SASEGT. This CDR3 has 13 amino acids. V dropped 7 bases and J dropped 2; count of bases not matched to a gene: 4.